This T cell receptor (beta chain) was recovered during a study of T cells in Graves' hyperthyroidism and ophthalmopathy. Study in general: Peripheral blood sampling occurred at initial diagnosis, before any treatment.

This CDR3 region has 12 residues. Trimming cost V 5 bases and J 7 bases, with 9 bases left between them. Per germline, CDR1 ENHRY and CDR2 SYGVKD. Overall study results and limits: It was a median about 6.5 months before onset that the model predicted ophthalmopathy. Most clonotypes expanded in the thyroid (above 0.001) were also present in blood.

RNA transcripts gave rise to amplified TCR beta CDR3 regions. RT-PCR in the first round (using the HTBI primer set) targeted the TCR CDR3. A single record per CDR3 protein comes from TCRdb applying MiXCR to the multiplex PCR reads. The sample comprises 250,000 to 350,000 distinct CDR3 sequences, about 17% of which are singletons, and just over 55% rests with the top ten. This clonotype occurred a few times. The antigen remains unidentified. Sequenced material: blood. The V and J genes are TRBV10-3 and TRBJ2-1, with D hard to call. The TCR comes from a woman aged 60 to 75 with Graves' ophthalmopathy. CDR3 DNA: TGTGCCATCAGTCCGATGGGGAATGAGCAGTTCTTC. This gives the protein CAISPMGNEQFF.